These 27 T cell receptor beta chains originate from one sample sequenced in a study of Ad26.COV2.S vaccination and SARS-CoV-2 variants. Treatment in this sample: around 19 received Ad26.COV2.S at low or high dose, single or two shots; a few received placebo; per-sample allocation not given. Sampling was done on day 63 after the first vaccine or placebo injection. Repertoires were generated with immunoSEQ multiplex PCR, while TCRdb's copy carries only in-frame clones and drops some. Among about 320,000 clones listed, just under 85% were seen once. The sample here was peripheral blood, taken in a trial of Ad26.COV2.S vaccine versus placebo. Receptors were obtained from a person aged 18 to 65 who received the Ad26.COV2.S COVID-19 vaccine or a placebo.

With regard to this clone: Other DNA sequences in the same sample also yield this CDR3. CDR3 in DNA: TGTGCCAGCAGCCCCAGGGACAGACTGAATGAAAAACTGTTTTTT. It specifies CASSPRDRLNEKLFF. The chain uses TRBV9 and TRBJ1-4; 7 positions agree with TRBD1. J lost 5 bases, V lost 4 bases, and 8 bases had no gene match. The CDR3 extends over 15 amino acids. Germline CDR1 reads SGDLS; CDR2 reads YYNGEE.

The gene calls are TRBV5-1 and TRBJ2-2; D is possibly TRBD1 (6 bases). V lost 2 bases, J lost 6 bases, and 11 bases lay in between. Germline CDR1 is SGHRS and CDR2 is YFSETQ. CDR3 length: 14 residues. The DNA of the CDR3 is TGCGCCAGCAGCTTTCAACAGGGCCCCGGGGAGCTGTTTTTT. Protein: CASSFQQGPGELFF.

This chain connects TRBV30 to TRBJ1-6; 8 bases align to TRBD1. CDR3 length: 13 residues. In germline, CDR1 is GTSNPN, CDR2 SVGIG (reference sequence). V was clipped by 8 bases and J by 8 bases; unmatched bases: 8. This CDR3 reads CAGQGHLDSPLHF. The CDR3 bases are TGTGCCGGACAGGGACACCTCGATTCACCCCTCCACTTT.

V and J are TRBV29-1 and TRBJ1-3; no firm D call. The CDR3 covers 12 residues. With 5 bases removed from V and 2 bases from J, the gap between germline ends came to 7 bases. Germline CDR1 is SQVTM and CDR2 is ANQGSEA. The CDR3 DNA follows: TGCAGCGTTAAACTCCCTGGAAACACCATATATTTT. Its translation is CSVKLPGNTIYF.

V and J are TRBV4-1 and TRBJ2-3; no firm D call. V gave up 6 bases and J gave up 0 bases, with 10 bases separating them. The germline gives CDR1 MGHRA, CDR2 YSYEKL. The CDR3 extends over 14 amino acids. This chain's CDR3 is CASRSQESTDTQYF. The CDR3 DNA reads TGCGCCAGCAGGTCCCAGGAGAGCACAGATACGCAGTATTTT.

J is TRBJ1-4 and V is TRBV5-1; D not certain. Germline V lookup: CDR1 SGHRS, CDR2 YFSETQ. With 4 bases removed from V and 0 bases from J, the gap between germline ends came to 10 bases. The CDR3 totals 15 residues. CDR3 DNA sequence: TGCGCCAGCAGCCCAGGTGGGGCAACTAATGAAAAACTGTTTTTT. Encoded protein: CASSPGGATNEKLFF.

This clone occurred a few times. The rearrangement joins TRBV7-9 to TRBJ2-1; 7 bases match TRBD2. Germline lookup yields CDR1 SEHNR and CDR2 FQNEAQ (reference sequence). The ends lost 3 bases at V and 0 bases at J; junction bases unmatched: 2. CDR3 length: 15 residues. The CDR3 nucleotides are TGTGCCAGCAGCTTGCCGGGGGGCTCCTACAATGAGCAGTTCTTC. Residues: CASSLPGGSYNEQFF.

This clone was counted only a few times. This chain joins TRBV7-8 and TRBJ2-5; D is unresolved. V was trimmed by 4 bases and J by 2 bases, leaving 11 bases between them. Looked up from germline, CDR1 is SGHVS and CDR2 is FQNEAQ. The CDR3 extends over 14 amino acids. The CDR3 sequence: CASSSRRSQETQYF. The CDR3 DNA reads TGTGCCAGCAGCTCACGTCGCAGTCAAGAGACCCAGTACTTC.

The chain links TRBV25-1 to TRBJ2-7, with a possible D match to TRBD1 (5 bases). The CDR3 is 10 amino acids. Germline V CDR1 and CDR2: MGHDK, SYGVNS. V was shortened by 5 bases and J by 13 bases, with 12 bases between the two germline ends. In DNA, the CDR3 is TGTGCCAGCAGTAGGGCCAGGGTATACTTC. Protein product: CASSRARVYF.

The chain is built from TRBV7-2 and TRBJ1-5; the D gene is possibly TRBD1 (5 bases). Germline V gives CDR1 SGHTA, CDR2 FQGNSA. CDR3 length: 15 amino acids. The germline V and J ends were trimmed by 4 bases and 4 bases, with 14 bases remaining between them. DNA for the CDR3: TGTGCCAGCAGCTCTCCGGGACGGAGAAATCAGCCCCAGCATTTT. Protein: CASSSPGRRNQPQHF.

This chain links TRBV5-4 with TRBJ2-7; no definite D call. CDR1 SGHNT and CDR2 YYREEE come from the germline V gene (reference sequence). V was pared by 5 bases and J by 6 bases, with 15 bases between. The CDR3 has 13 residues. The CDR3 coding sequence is TGTGCCAGCAGTTTTCAATCAGAAGCCGAGCAGTACTTC. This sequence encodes CASSFQSEAEQYF.

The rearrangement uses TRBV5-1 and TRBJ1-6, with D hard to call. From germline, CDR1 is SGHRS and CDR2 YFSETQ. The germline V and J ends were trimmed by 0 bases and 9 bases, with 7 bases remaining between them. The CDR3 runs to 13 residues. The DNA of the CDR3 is TGCGCCAGCAGCTTGGCGGGGATTTCACCCCTCCACTTT. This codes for CASSLAGISPLHF.

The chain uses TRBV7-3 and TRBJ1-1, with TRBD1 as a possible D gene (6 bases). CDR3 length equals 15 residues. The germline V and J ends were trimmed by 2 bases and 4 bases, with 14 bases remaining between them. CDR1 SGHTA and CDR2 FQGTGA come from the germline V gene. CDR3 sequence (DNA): TGTGCCAGCAGCTTAGGGGTGGGGGCTACCACTGAAGCTTTCTTT. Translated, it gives CASSLGVGATTEAFF.

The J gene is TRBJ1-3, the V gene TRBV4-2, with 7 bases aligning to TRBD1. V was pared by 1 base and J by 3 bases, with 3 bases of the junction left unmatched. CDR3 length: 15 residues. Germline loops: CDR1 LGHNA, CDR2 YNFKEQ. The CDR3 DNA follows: TGTGCCAGCAGCCAAGGAGGGACAGTTGGAAACACCATATATTTT. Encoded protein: CASSQGGTVGNTIYF.

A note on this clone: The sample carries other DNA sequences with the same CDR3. The chain's CDR3 is CASSLSGTNTEAFF. Written as DNA, the CDR3 is TGTGCCAGCAGTTTATCCGGAACTAACACTGAAGCTTTCTTT. The chain is built from TRBV28 and TRBJ1-1; D call uncertain. Per the germline V gene, CDR1 is MDHEN and CDR2 is SYDVKM. V gave up 1 base and J gave up 2 bases, with 8 bases separating them. CDR3 length equals 14 residues.

In DNA, the CDR3 is TGTGCCAGCAGTTTATCGGCAGGGGGCAACGCCGAGCAGTACTTC. Residues: CASSLSAGGNAEQYF. The J gene is TRBJ2-7, the V gene TRBV27; 8 bases agree with TRBD1. This CDR3 contains 15 residues. Per germline, CDR1 MNHEY and CDR2 SMNVEV (reference sequence). V was clipped by 0 bases and J by 6 bases; unmatched bases: 7.

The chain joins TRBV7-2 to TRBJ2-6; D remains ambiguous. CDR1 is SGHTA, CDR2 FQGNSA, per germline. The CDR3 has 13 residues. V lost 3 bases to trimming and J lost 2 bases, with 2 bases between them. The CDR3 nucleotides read TGTGCCAGCAGCTTTACTGGGGCCAACGTCCTGACTTTC. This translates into CASSFTGANVLTF.

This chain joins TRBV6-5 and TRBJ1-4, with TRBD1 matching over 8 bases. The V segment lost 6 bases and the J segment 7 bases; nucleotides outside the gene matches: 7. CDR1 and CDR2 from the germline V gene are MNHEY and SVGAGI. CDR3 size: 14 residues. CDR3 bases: TGTGCCAGCAGGGATCAGGGGGCAGGTGAAAAACTGTTTTTT. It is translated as CASRDQGAGEKLFF.

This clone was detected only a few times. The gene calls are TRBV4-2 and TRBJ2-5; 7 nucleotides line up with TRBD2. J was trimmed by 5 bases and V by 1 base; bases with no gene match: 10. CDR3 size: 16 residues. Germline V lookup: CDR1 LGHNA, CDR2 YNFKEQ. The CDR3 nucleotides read TGTGCCAGCAGCCAAGGGCGAGCGGGGACGGGGGAGACCCAGTACTTC. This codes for CASSQGRAGTGETQYF.

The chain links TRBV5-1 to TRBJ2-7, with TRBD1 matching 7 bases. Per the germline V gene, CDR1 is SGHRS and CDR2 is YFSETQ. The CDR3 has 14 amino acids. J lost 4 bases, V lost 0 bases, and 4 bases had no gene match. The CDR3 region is CASSLVGQRYEQYF. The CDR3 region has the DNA TGCGCCAGCAGCTTGGTGGGACAGAGGTACGAGCAGTACTTC.

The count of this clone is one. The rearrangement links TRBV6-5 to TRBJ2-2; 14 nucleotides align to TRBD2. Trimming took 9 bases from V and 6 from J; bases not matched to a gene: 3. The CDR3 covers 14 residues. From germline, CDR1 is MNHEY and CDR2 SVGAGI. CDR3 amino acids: CASRTSGGSGELFF. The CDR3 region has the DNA TGTGCCAGTCGGACTAGCGGGGGGTCCGGGGAGCTGTTTTTT.

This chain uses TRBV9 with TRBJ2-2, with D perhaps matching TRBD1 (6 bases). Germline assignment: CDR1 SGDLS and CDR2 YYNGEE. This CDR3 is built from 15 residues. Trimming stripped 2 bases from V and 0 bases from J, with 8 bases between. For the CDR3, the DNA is TGTGCCAGCAGCGTTGGACAGTCGAACACCGGGGAGCTGTTTTTT. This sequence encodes CASSVGQSNTGELFF.

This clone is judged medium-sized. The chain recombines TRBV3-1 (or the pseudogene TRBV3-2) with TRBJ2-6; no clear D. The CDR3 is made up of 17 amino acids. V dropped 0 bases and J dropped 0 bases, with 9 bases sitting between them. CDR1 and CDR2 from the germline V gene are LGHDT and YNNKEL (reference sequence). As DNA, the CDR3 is TGTGCCAGCAGCCAAGATGGTACGAGCTCTGGGGCCAACGTCCTGACTTTC. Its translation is CASSQDGTSSGANVLTF.

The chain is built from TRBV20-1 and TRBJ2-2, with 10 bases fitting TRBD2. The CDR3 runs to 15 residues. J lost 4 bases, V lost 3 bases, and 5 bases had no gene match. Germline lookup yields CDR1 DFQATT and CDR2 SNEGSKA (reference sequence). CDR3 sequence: CSASRASGGTGELFF. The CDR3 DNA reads TGCAGTGCTAGTCGGGCTAGCGGGGGCACCGGGGAGCTGTTTTTT.

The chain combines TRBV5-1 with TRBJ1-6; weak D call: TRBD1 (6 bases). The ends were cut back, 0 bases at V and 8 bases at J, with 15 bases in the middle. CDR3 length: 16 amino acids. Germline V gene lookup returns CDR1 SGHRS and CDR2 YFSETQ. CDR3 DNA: TGCGCCAGCAGCTTGGCCGGTGACAGGAATTATTCACCCCTCCACTTT. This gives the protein CASSLAGDRNYSPLHF.

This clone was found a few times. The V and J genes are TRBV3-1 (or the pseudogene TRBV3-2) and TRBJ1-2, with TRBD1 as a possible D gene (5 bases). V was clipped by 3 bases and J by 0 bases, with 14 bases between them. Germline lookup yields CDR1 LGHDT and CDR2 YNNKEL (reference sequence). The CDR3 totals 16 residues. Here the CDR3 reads CASSQRAGGSNYGYTF. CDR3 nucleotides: TGTGCCAGCAGCCAGAGGGCTGGGGGGTCTAACTATGGCTACACCTTC.

CDR3 loop: CASSIRGINQPQHF. In nucleotides, the CDR3 is TGTGCCAGTAGTATAAGAGGGATCAATCAGCCCCAGCATTTT. The chain links TRBV19 to TRBJ1-5; unclear D gene. Germline assignment: CDR1 LNHDA and CDR2 SQIVND (reference sequence). This CDR3 is built from 14 residues. V lost 2 bases and J lost 3, with 8 bases in between. Full variable domain (missing parts from reference TRBV19 and TRBJ1-5): DGGITQSPKYLFRKEGQNVTLSCEQNLNHDAMYWYRQDPGQGLRLIYYSQIVNDFQKGDIAEGYSVSREKKESFPLTVTSAQKNPTAFYLCASSIRGINQPQHFGDGTRLSIL.